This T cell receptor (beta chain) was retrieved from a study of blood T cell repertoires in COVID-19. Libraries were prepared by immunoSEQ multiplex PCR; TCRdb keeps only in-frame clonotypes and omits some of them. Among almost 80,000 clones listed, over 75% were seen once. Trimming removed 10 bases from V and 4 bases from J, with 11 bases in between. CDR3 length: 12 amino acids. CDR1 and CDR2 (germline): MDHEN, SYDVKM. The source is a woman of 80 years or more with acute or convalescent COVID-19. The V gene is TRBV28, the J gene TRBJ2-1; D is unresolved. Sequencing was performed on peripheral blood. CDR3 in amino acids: CATSGNYNEQFF. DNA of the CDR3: TGTGCCACTTCCGGTAATTACAATGAGCAGTTCTTC.